This note documents a single T cell receptor beta chain sequence. Its target is unknown. This entry is derived from a study of cytomegalovirus exposure and HLA in healthy donors. Study-wide background: A previous analysis identified fewer than 130 million unique TCR beta sequences derived from around 200 million T cells. Whole-study findings and limits: Certain indistinguishable V segments, among them TRBV6-2 and TRBV6-3, were excluded.

Germline V gives CDR1 SGHDT, CDR2 YYEEEE. Trimming left V 4 bases short and J 5 bases short, with 13 bases between. The CDR3 is 14 amino acids. 13 Jbeta primers and 60 Vbeta primers were used for the PCR. The repertoire was sequenced with immunoSEQ multiplex PCR; TCRdb's copy has only in-frame clones and lacks some. Seen in this sample are 100,000 to 150,000 clones; the ten most common clones hold around 2.7%. Sequences were obtained from PBMCs. The chain combines TRBV5-6 with TRBJ2-1, with a possible D match to TRBD2 (6 bases). This clonotype originated in a young man in good health and CMV-seronegative. As DNA, the CDR3 is TGTGCCAGCAGCCAAGGGGCGGGAAACAATGAGCAGTTCTTC. Encoded protein: CASSQGAGNNEQFF.